This TCR beta chain comes out of a study of CD8+ T cells in alopecia areata. Treatment denoted: oral pan-JAK inhibitor, 5-10 mg twice daily. Specimens obtained from alopecia areata patients comprised lesional scalp punch biopsies and peripheral blood. Study-wide points: It was lesional scalp, especially alopecia totalis/universalis, that showed higher clonality than normal scalp.

The CDR3 extends over 13 amino acids. Trimming cost V 2 bases and J 2 bases, with 6 bases left between them. Looked up from germline, CDR1 is MNHNS and CDR2 is SASEGT. cDNA serving as the sequencing template came from extracted, reverse transcribed RNA. The repertoire was sequenced with immunoSEQ multiplex PCR; TCRdb's copy has only in-frame clones and lacks some. This sample has 150,000 to 250,000 clones; nearly 60% occur once, and the top ten carry about 5%. This clone was counted once. Its antigen is unknown. The receptor was isolated from a human donor with alopecia areata. The sequences come from CD4+ T cells sorted from blood, collected at week 24, from a patient treated with tofacitinib. The chain recombines TRBV6-1 with TRBJ2-5, with D unresolved. CDR3 residues: CASSEIEQETQYF. The CDR3 DNA follows: TGTGCCAGCAGTGAAATAGAACAAGAGACCCAGTACTTC.